The entry that follows covers one TCR beta chain sequence. V dropped 8 bases and J dropped 4; count of bases not matched to a gene: 10. The germline V gene has CDR1 MNHEY and CDR2 SVGAGI. This CDR3 is built from 14 residues. These data originate in a study of blood T cell repertoires in COVID-19. Across the whole study: The United States, Italy and Spain supplied acute and convalescent COVID-19 samples. T cells, B-cell-depleted T cells, or PBMCs supplied cDNA or gDNA.

Original handling: Scientists estimated how many nucleated cells there were by amplifying reference gene primers. Measured with immunoSEQ multiplex PCR; TCRdb has only the in-frame clones, and not every one. V and J calls plus clone size are reproduced from that table; the DNA served to infer D and trimming. The top ten hold around 4.8% of the sample, which has approximately 170,000 clones, approximately 91% seen once. The sample comprised peripheral blood. The genes are TRBV6-5 and TRBJ1-1; 7 positions agree with TRBD1. The receptor was derived from a man in his late teens or twenties with COVID-19, enrolled during active disease. The CDR3 loop reads CASCRQGSSTEAFF. The DNA of the CDR3 is TGTGCCAGCTGTCGACAGGGCTCTAGCACTGAAGCTTTCTTT.